This T cell receptor beta chain was retrieved from a study of shared clonotypes between healthy human individuals. Study-level findings and limits: Sampling involved blood alone; tissue repertoires likely differ.

Data came from immunoSEQ multiplex PCR; TCRdb stores just in-frame clones and leaves some out. In the table there are 2 million to 2.5 million clones, roughly 93% of which are singletons. About this clone itself: Its antigen remains unknown.

The sequenced sample was naive CD4+ T cells from PBMCs. The sample's subset: CD45RA+ positively selected. This clonotype was obtained from a man between 18 and 29 years old in good health. Some clones in this sample may be carry-over from other donors' samples.

CDR3 loop: CASSSWGGTEETQYF. DNA of the CDR3: TGTGCCAGCAGCTCGTGGGGGGGAACCGAAGAGACCCAGTACTTC. The V gene is TRBV9, the J gene TRBJ2-5, with 7 bases lining up with TRBD2. In germline, CDR1 is SGDLS, CDR2 YYNGEE. This CDR3 region has 15 residues. Unmatched junction bases numbered 9, after V lost 4 bases and J lost 3 bases. The full variable domain, completed using reference TRBV9 and TRBJ2-5, is DSGVTQTPKHLITATGQRVTLRCSPRSGDLSVYWYQQSLDQGLQFLIQYYNGEERAKGNILERFSAQQFPDLHSELNLSSLELGDSALYFCASSSWGGTEETQYFGPGTRLLVL.